These 17 T cell receptor beta chains share one sample of origin, sequenced in a study of technical replicates of blood from a handful of donors. The table came from immunoSEQ multiplex PCR; TCRdb's copy has only in-frame clones and leaves some out. The sample shows about 63,000 clones, approximately 86% of them seen only once. The sequenced material came from PBMCs. All receptors come from a human donor in good health. Some clones in this sample may be carry-over from other donors' samples.

This rearrangement joins TRBV6-1 to TRBJ1-1; weak D call: TRBD1 (6 bases). Trimming pared 6 bases from V and 5 bases from J, leaving 13 bases between. Germline CDR1 MNHNS, CDR2 SASEGT. The length of the CDR3 is 13 residues. CDR3 amino acids: CASSTQQGTEAFF. The CDR3 DNA sequence: TGTGCCAGCAGCACCCAACAGGGAACTGAAGCTTTCTTT.

The chain has TRBV10-3 and TRBJ1-6, with a weak D call TRBD1 (5 bases). Trimming took 4 bases from V and 6 from J, leaving 13 bases between them. The CDR3 loop spans 15 amino acids. In germline, CDR1 is ENHRY, CDR2 SYGVKD. The CDR3 loop reads CAISVRGRGNSPLHF. The CDR3 DNA reads as TGTGCCATCAGTGTAAGGGGTAGGGGTAATTCACCCCTCCACTTT.

The chain employs TRBV15 and TRBJ1-2; 9 bases match TRBD1. CDR3 length equals 15 residues. J gave up 2 bases and V 1 base, and 2 bases lay outside the gene matches. Germline V gene sequence: CDR1 LNHNV, CDR2 YYDKDF (reference sequence). Written as DNA, the CDR3 is TGTGCCACCAGCAGAGCTGGGACAGGGAACTATGGCTACACCTTC. It yields the protein CATSRAGTGNYGYTF.

The chain uses TRBV7-9 and TRBJ2-2; D is unclear. The CDR3 covers 12 residues. V was cut by 11 bases and J by 1 base, with 8 bases left in between. CDR1 is SEHNR, CDR2 FQNEAQ, per germline (reference sequence). This CDR3 is CALPGNTGELFF. CDR3 bases: TGTGCCCTGCCAGGGAACACCGGGGAGCTGTTTTTT.

V is TRBV5-1 and J is TRBJ2-3; TRBD2 matches at 14 bases. The CDR3 extends over 16 amino acids. Germline V CDR1 and CDR2: SGHRS, YFSETQ. V dropped 2 bases and J dropped 6; count of bases not matched to a gene: 5. The CDR3 sequence: CASSFGLAGGGDTQYF. The CDR3, as DNA: TGCGCCAGCAGCTTTGGACTAGCGGGGGGTGGCGATACGCAGTATTTT.

The chain uses TRBV7-8 and TRBJ2-7; no firm D call. CDR3 length equals 12 residues. Germline CDR1 is SGHVS and CDR2 is FQNEAQ. The germline V and J ends were trimmed by 4 bases and 3 bases, with 7 bases remaining between them. CDR3 in amino acids: CASSYNSYEQYF. The CDR3 DNA sequence: TGTGCCAGCAGCTACAACAGCTACGAGCAGTACTTC.

The J gene is TRBJ2-2, the V gene TRBV7-2; D remains unclear. CDR3 length: 13 amino acids. V was pared by 5 bases and J by 4 bases, with 8 bases between. Per the germline V gene, CDR1 is SGHTA and CDR2 is FQGNSA. CDR3 sequence (DNA): TGTGCCAGCAGCCCCAGAATCACCGGGGAGCTGTTTTTT. It yields the protein CASSPRITGELFF.

J is TRBJ2-5 and V is TRBV28; weak D call: TRBD2 (6 bases). Trimming pared 9 bases from V and 5 bases from J, leaving 16 bases between. The germline V gene has CDR1 MDHEN and CDR2 SYDVKM. This CDR3 contains 13 residues. The CDR3 loop is CASWNRGGETQYF. In DNA form, the CDR3 reads TGTGCCAGTTGGAACAGAGGAGGGGAGACCCAGTACTTC.

This clone was observed once. The J gene is TRBJ2-1, the V gene TRBV6-5; D gene unclear. The germline CDR1 and CDR2 sequences are MNHEY and SVGAGI. Trimming cost V 4 bases and J 8 bases, with 18 bases left between them. The CDR3 runs to 15 residues. For the CDR3, the DNA is TGTGCCAGCAGTTCTCTAACCTCATCCGGAGATGAGCAGTTCTTC. It encodes CASSSLTSSGDEQFF.

J is TRBJ2-5 and V is TRBV19, with D perhaps TRBD1 (6 bases). The CDR3 is 14 amino acids. V was pared by 4 bases and J by 4 bases, with 13 bases between. Germline CDR1 reads LNHDA; CDR2 reads SQIVND (reference sequence). The chain's CDR3 is CASSKDRIGETQYF. CDR3 nucleotide sequence: TGTGCCAGTAGTAAAGACAGGATAGGAGAGACCCAGTACTTC.

In its sample, this clone was seen a few times. V gene TRBV7-9 combines with J gene TRBJ1-2, with D maybe TRBD1 (6 bases). The CDR3 has 13 amino acids. V was trimmed by 5 bases and J by 6 bases, leaving 13 bases between them. CDR1 and CDR2 (germline): SEHNR, FQNEAQ (reference sequence). The CDR3 nucleotides read TGTGCCAGCAGCCACACAGGGAAGGATGGCTACACCTTC. Residues: CASSHTGKDGYTF.

The chain combines TRBV27 with TRBJ2-7; D might be TRBD2 (6 bases). The germline V gene encodes CDR1 MNHEY and CDR2 SMNVEV (reference sequence). This CDR3 spans 14 amino acids. Trimming took off 5 bases at V and 3 bases at J, with 14 bases between the two ends. The CDR3 sequence is CASSPRSSGYEQYF. The CDR3 DNA sequence: TGTGCCAGCAGTCCCCGTAGTAGCGGCTACGAGCAGTACTTC.

This chain connects TRBV5-1 to TRBJ1-4, with D unclear. Germline-derived CDR1 and CDR2 are SGHRS and YFSETQ. V was clipped by 0 bases and J by 3 bases, with 9 bases between them. CDR3 length: 15 residues. The CDR3 sequence is CASSLVGSSNEKLFF. The CDR3 DNA follows: TGCGCCAGCAGCTTGGTTGGTAGCTCTAATGAAAAACTGTTTTTT. The variable domain in full, with the rest retrieved from reference TRBV5-1 and TRBJ1-4, is KAGVTQTPRYLIKTRGQQVTLSCSPISGHRSVSWYQQTPGQGLQFLFEYFSETQRNKGNFPGRFSGRQFSNSRSEMNVSTLELGDSALYLCASSLVGSSNEKLFFGSGTQLSVL.

The CDR3, as DNA: TGTGCCAGCAGTCTACAGGGTAACGAGCAGTACTTC. Its protein is CASSLQGNEQYF. The rearrangement joins TRBV2 to TRBJ2-7; tentative D call: TRBD1 (6 bases). Germline-derived CDR1 and CDR2 are SNHLY and FYNNEI. The V and J ends lost 5 bases and 5 bases respectively, with 10 bases between them. CDR3 size: 12 residues.

The rearrangement uses TRBV5-6 and TRBJ2-2; D not resolved. CDR3 length equals 14 residues. CDR1 is SGHDT, CDR2 YYEEEE, per germline. Trimming shortened V by 4 bases and J by 8 bases, and 15 bases separated the two germline ends. CDR3 sequence reads: CASSPPTQTGELFF. In DNA form, the CDR3 reads TGTGCCAGCAGCCCTCCGACCCAGACTGGGGAGCTGTTTTTT. The full variable domain, completed using reference TRBV5-6 and TRBJ2-2, is DAGVTQSPTHLIKTRGQQVTLRCSPKSGHDTVSWYQQALGQGPQFIFQYYEEEERQRGNFPDRFSGHQFPNYSSELNVNALLLGDSALYLCASSPPTQTGELFFGEGSRLTVL.

V gene TRBV7-2 combines with J gene TRBJ2-5, with D possibly being TRBD1 (5 bases). With 3 bases removed from V and 4 bases from J, the gap between germline ends came to 6 bases. Germline CDR1 reads SGHTA; CDR2 reads FQGNSA. The length of the CDR3 is 12 residues. The CDR3 reads CASSFRAETQYF. The CDR3 DNA sequence: TGTGCCAGCAGCTTCAGGGCAGAGACCCAGTACTTC. The full variable domain, its missing parts supplied by reference TRBV7-2 and TRBJ2-5, is GAGVSQSPSNKVTEKGKDVELRCDPISGHTALYWYRQSLGQGLEFLIYFQGNSAPDKSGLPSDRFSAERTGGSVSTLTIQRTQQEDSAVYLCASSFRAETQYFGPGTRLLVL.

V and J are TRBV7-9 and TRBJ1-5; TRBD1 matches at 7 bases. Germline-derived CDR1 and CDR2 are SEHNR and FQNEAQ (reference sequence). The CDR3 contains 19 residues. The V gene end was trimmed by 6 bases and the J gene end by 1 base; junction bases not matched to a gene: 18. The CDR3 here is CASSQVDRDSHISNQPQHF. CDR3 bases: TGTGCCAGCAGTCAAGTGGATAGGGACAGCCATATAAGCAATCAGCCCCAGCATTTT.